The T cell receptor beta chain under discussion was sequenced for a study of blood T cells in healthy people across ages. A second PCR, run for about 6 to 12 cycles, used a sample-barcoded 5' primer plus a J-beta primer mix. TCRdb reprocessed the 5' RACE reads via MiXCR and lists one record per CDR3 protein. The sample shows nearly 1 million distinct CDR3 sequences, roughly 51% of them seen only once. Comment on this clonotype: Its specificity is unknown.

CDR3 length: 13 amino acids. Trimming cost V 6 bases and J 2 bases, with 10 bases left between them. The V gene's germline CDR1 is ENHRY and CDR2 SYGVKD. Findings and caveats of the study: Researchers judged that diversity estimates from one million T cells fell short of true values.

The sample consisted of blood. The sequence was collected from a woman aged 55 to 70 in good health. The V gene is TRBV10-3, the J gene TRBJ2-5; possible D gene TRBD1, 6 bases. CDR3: CAIRDRTQETQYF. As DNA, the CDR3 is TGTGCCATCAGGGACAGAACGCAAGAGACCCAGTACTTC.